The 22 T cell receptor beta chains listed next were all sequenced from one sample in a study of cytomegalovirus exposure and HLA in healthy donors. The PCR contained 60 Vbeta and 13 Jbeta primers. The method was immunoSEQ multiplex PCR; TCRdb's version includes in-frame clones alone and lacks a portion of them. The sample records about 110,000 clones, around 80% being singletons. What was sequenced was PBMCs. Every receptor here comes from a man aged 45-65 years in good health and CMV-seronegative.

V gene TRBV7-6 combines with J gene TRBJ2-1; 11 nucleotides match TRBD2. CDR3 length equals 19 residues. Germline V gene lookup returns CDR1 SGHVS and CDR2 FNYEAQ. Trimming cost V 2 bases and J 1 base; bases outside gene matches: 10. As DNA, the CDR3 is TGTGCCAGCAGCTTATTCGTAGCGGGGGGGCCGGTGTCCTACAATGAGCAGTTCTTC. Encoded protein: CASSLFVAGGPVSYNEQFF. Together with reference TRBV7-6 and TRBJ2-1, the CDR3 gives the full variable domain: GAGVSQSPRYKVTKRGQDVALRCDPISGHVSLYWYRQALGQGPEFLTYFNYEAQQDKSGLPNDRFSAERPEGSISTLTIQRTEQRDSAMYRCASSLFVAGGPVSYNEQFFGPGTRLTVL.

The chain carries TRBV6-1 and TRBJ2-3, with D possibly TRBD2 on 6 matching bases. The CDR3 extends over 15 amino acids. CDR1 is MNHNS, CDR2 SASEGT, per germline. V dropped 6 bases and J dropped 1 base, with 14 bases sitting between them. Here the CDR3 DNA reads TGTGCCAGCAGCTCCCTTAGCGGAGGCACAGATACGCAGTATTTT. Its protein product is CASSSLSGGTDTQYF.

The chain uses TRBV4-1 and TRBJ2-3; 7 bases agree with TRBD2. This CDR3 comprises 19 residues. Germline-derived CDR1 and CDR2 are MGHRA and YSYEKL. The junction had 13 bases not matched to a gene; V was cut back by 0 bases and J by 1 base. In nucleotides, the CDR3 is TGCGCCAGCAGCCAAGACGCGGGGTCCGGAGCGGGACGCACAGATACGCAGTATTTT. Residues: CASSQDAGSGAGRTDTQYF.

This clone has a single count. DNA for the CDR3: TGTGCCAGCGTAACCGGGAGCGAGCAGTACTTC. This codes for CASVTGSEQYF. The chain employs TRBV28 and TRBJ2-7; possible D gene TRBD2, 6 bases. V was shortened by 8 bases and J by 6 bases, with 11 bases between the two germline ends. CDR3 length: 11 residues. CDR1 is MDHEN and CDR2 is SYDVKM in the germline V gene.

The chain joins TRBV6-5 to TRBJ2-1, with D possibly matching TRBD2 (5 bases). Trimming took off 2 bases at V and 7 bases at J, with 12 bases between the two ends. In germline, CDR1 is MNHEY, CDR2 SVGAGI. This CDR3 is built from 14 residues. CDR3: CASSYDGDRNEQFF. The CDR3 nucleotides are TGTGCCAGCAGTTACGACGGGGATAGGAATGAGCAGTTCTTC.

This clone appeared a few times. The CDR3 is CASSPTGGNSPLHF. The CDR3, as DNA: TGTGCCAGCAGTCCCACAGGGGGCAATTCACCCCTCCACTTT. The rearrangement uses TRBV25-1 and TRBJ1-6; TRBD1 aligns across 9 bases. The germline V gene has CDR1 MGHDK and CDR2 SYGVNS. The CDR3 is 14 residues long. V trimming: 5 bases; J trimming: 7 bases; junction bases outside the gene matches: 3.

This clone was seen only once. This chain connects TRBV7-2 to TRBJ1-1, with TRBD1 matching 7 bases. From germline, CDR1 is SGHTA and CDR2 FQGNSA. The trim removed 8 bases at V and 0 bases at J, leaving 3 bases unmatched. CDR3 length equals 13 residues. CDR3 sequence: CASLGQMNTEAFF. For the CDR3, the DNA is TGTGCCAGCCTGGGACAGATGAACACTGAAGCTTTCTTT.

This chain links TRBV7-2 with TRBJ2-1; D not certain. Per germline, CDR1 SGHTA and CDR2 FQGNSA. The germline V and J ends were trimmed by 1 base and 6 bases, with 10 bases remaining between them. The CDR3 consists of 14 residues. CDR3 in amino acids: CASSLVRSSNEQFF. CDR3 sequence (DNA): TGTGCCAGCAGCTTAGTCAGGTCGTCCAATGAGCAGTTCTTC.

The chain is built from TRBV5-1 and TRBJ2-5; the D gene is possibly TRBD1 (5 bases). Trimming removed 0 bases at V and 2 bases at J, with 14 bases between. Germline V gene sequence: CDR1 SGHRS, CDR2 YFSETQ. The CDR3 length is 16 residues. The CDR3 sequence: CASSLGVGQGQETQYF. CDR3 nucleotide sequence: TGCGCCAGCAGCTTGGGTGTCGGGCAGGGTCAAGAGACCCAGTACTTC.

The chain links TRBV4-1 to TRBJ2-1, with TRBD2 as a possible D gene (5 bases). The CDR3 has 16 residues. CDR1 MGHRA and CDR2 YSYEKL come from the germline V gene. V was trimmed by 0 bases and J by 0 bases, leaving 9 bases between them. The CDR3 nucleotides are TGCGCCAGCAGCCAAGAAGGACTCCACTCCTACAATGAGCAGTTCTTC. As protein: CASSQEGLHSYNEQFF.

The chain links TRBV14 to TRBJ2-7; weak D call: TRBD2 (5 bases). The CDR3 runs 13 residues. V lost 4 bases and J lost 3, with 10 bases in between. Germline V gene sequence: CDR1 SGHDN, CDR2 FVKESK. The chain's CDR3 is CASSPRGYYEQYF. CDR3 sequence (DNA): TGTGCCAGCAGCCCTCGCGGGTACTACGAGCAGTACTTC.

The CDR3, as DNA: TGTGCCAGCAGCGTGGCACCCTCTGGAAACACCATATATTTT. This codes for CASSVAPSGNTIYF. This chain connects TRBV9 to TRBJ1-3, with D unresolved. Per germline, CDR1 SGDLS and CDR2 YYNGEE. CDR3 length equals 14 residues. V lost 2 bases and J 0 bases, leaving 6 bases between the germline ends.

The gene calls are TRBV9 and TRBJ1-4; possibly TRBD1 for D (6 bases). The germline CDR1 and CDR2 sequences are SGDLS and YYNGEE. V lost 0 bases and J 7 bases, leaving 10 bases between the germline ends. CDR3 length equals 14 residues. CDR3 in amino acids: CASSVAWGREKLFF. DNA of the CDR3: TGTGCCAGCAGCGTAGCATGGGGGCGTGAAAAACTGTTTTTT.

The V call is TRBV28, the J call TRBJ2-3, with TRBD1 matching over 10 bases. In germline, CDR1 is MDHEN, CDR2 SYDVKM. This CDR3 spans 15 amino acids. V was pared by 3 bases and J by 3 bases, with 3 bases of the junction left unmatched. The CDR3 is CASSFGTGVTDTQYF. The CDR3 DNA sequence: TGTGCCAGCAGTTTCGGGACAGGGGTAACAGATACGCAGTATTTT.

Only one count was recorded for this clone. The chain recombines TRBV9 with TRBJ1-2; TRBD1 matches 7 bases. Germline assignment: CDR1 SGDLS and CDR2 YYNGEE. V dropped 4 bases and J dropped 4; count of bases not matched to a gene: 7. The CDR3 is 14 residues long. The CDR3 bases are TGTGCCAGCAGCTTATTAGGGGGCGCCTATGGCTACACCTTC. Encoded protein: CASSLLGGAYGYTF.

The V gene is TRBV18, the J gene TRBJ2-7, with a possible D match to TRBD1 (6 bases). There are 13 residues in the CDR3. The germline V gene has CDR1 KGHSH and CDR2 LQKENI. V gave up 3 bases and J gave up 3 bases, with 9 bases separating them. Here the CDR3 reads CASSPGQHYEQYF. For the CDR3, the DNA is TGTGCCAGCTCACCCGGACAGCACTACGAGCAGTACTTC.

J is TRBJ2-7 and V is TRBV11-3, with 11 bases fitting TRBD2. Germline-derived CDR1 and CDR2 are SGHNT and YENEEA. The V and J ends lost 5 bases and 4 bases, in that order; junction bases with no gene match: 4. The CDR3 spans 14 residues. Here the CDR3 reads CASSLTSGNYEQYF. The CDR3 DNA reads as TGTGCCAGCAGCCTGACTAGCGGGAATTACGAGCAGTACTTC.

This clone has only one observation. The genes are TRBV28 and TRBJ1-2, with D possibly being TRBD1 (5 bases). The CDR3 runs 12 residues. CDR1 and CDR2 (germline): MDHEN, SYDVKM. Trimming cost V 6 bases and J 8 bases, with 13 bases left between them. CDR3 in amino acids: CASSSGTQGYTF. For the CDR3, the DNA is TGTGCCAGCAGCTCCGGGACTCAGGGCTACACCTTC.

The chain is built from TRBV5-6 and TRBJ2-7; 13 positions agree with TRBD2. This CDR3 has 16 residues. CDR1 is SGHDT and CDR2 is YYEEEE in the germline V gene. The V segment lost 4 bases and the J segment 3 bases; nucleotides outside the gene matches: 7. The CDR3 region has the DNA TGTGCCAGCAGCCTATGGACTAGCGGGAGCATCTACGAGCAGTACTTC. Its protein is CASSLWTSGSIYEQYF.

The chain has TRBV23-1 and TRBJ1-1; D gene uncertain. TRBV23-1 is classed as an ORF, of uncertain function. V lost 0 bases to trimming and J lost 3 bases, with 14 bases between them. The CDR3 is made up of 16 amino acids. CDR3 amino acids: CASSQSGAASYTEAFF. DNA of the CDR3: TGCGCCAGCAGTCAATCGGGAGCAGCGTCTTACACTGAAGCTTTCTTT.

The sample holds a few counts of this clone. The rearrangement uses TRBV5-4 and TRBJ2-1; 8 bases match TRBD2. The CDR3 runs to 16 residues. V was clipped by 0 bases and J by 8 bases; unmatched bases: 10. The germline CDR1 and CDR2 sequences are SGHNT and YYREEE (reference sequence). In DNA form, the CDR3 reads TGTGCCAGCAGCTTGGAGGGCGGGAGGACCGACCATGAGCAGTTCTTC. Amino acids: CASSLEGGRTDHEQFF.

The chain employs TRBV18 and TRBJ2-5; tentatively, D is TRBD2 (6 bases). Germline lookup yields CDR1 KGHSH and CDR2 LQKENI. V lost 3 bases and J 6 bases, leaving 11 bases between the germline ends. The CDR3 consists of 13 residues. The CDR3, as DNA: TGTGCCAGCTCACCGGAGGGGCAACAGACCCAGTACTTC. It specifies CASSPEGQQTQYF.